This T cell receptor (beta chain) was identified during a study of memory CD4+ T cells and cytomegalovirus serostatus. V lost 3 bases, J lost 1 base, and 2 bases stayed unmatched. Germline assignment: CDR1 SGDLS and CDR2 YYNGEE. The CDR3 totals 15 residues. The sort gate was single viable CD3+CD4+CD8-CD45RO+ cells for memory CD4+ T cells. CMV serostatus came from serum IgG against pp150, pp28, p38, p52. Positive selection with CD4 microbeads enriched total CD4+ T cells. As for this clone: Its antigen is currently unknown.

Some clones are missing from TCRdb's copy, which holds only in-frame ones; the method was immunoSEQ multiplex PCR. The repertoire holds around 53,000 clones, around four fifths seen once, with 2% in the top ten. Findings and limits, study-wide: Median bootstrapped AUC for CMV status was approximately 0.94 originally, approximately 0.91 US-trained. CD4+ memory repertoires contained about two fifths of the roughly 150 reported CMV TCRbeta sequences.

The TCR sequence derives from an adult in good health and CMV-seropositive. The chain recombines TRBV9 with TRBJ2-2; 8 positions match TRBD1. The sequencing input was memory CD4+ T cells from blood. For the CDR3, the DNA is TGTGCCAGCAGCGCGACAGGGGAGAACACCGGGGAGCTGTTTTTT. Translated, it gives CASSATGENTGELFF.